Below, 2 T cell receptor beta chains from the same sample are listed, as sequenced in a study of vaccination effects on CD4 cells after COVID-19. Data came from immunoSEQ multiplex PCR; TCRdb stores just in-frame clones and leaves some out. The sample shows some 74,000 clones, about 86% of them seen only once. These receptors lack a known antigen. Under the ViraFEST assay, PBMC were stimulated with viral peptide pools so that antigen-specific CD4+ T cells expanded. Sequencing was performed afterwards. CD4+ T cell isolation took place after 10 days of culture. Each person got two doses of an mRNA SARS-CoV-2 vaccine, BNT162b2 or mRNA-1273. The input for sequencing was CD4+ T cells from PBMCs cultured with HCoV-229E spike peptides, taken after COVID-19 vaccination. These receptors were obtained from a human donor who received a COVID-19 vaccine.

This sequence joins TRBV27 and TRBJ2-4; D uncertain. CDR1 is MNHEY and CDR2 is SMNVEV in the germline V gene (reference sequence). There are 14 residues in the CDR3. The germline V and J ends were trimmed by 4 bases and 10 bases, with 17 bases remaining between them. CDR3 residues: CASSYNTELRIQYF. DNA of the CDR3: TGTGCCAGCAGTTACAACACCGAACTCAGGATTCAGTACTTC.

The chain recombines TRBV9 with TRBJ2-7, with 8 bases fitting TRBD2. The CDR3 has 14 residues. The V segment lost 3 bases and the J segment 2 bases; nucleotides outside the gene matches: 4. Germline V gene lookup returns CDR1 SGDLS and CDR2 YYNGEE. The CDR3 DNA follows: TGTGCCAGCAGCGCTGGGGGACTAGCCTACGAGCAGTACGTC. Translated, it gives CASSAGGLAYEQYV.